The present T cell receptor (beta chain) was sequenced within a study of blood T cells in healthy people across ages. A second 7 to 11 cycle PCR used barcoded and J-beta primers. TCRdb re-called the 5' RACE reads through MiXCR, storing one row per CDR3 protein. The data show under 700,000 distinct CDR3 sequences, 24% seen once. V was clipped by 1 base and J by 9 bases, with 16 bases between them. The CDR3 spans 14 residues. Germline CDR1 is LGHNA and CDR2 is YSLEER. These same records also appear under a second study, on T cells of mothers and their children. That source adds: Clones that were microchimeric and persistent were not detected among T cells.

The source material was blood. This rearrangement joins TRBV4-3 to TRBJ2-7; D unresolved. The source is a boy younger than 18 in good health. The CDR3 reads CASSQGQASMGQYF. The CDR3 DNA follows: TGCGCCAGCAGCCAAGGGCAGGCATCTATGGGGCAGTACTTC.